The 28 T cell receptor beta chains below all came from one sample that was sequenced in a study of blood T cell repertoires in COVID-19. Only in-frame clones appear in the TCRdb table, and some are missing; sequencing was by immunoSEQ multiplex PCR. Among about 130,000 clones listed, 65% to 85% were seen once. Material: peripheral blood. Every receptor here comes from a man between 70 and 80 years old with acute or convalescent COVID-19.

The chain joins TRBV11-2 to TRBJ2-5; 11 nucleotides line up with TRBD2. The germline CDR1 and CDR2 sequences are SGHAT and FQNNGV. CDR3 size: 15 residues. The V gene end was trimmed by 4 bases and the J gene end by 5 bases; junction bases not matched to a gene: 6. CDR3 sequence reads: CASSSIAGGRETQYF. The DNA of the CDR3 is TGTGCCAGCAGCTCCATAGCGGGGGGGAGGGAGACCCAGTACTTC.

The V and J genes are TRBV20-1 and TRBJ1-4; D perhaps matches TRBD1 (6 bases). The V gene lost 3 bases and the J gene lost 4 bases, with 12 bases spanning the gap. Germline V CDR1 and CDR2: DFQATT, SNEGSKA (reference sequence). The CDR3 is made up of 14 amino acids. CDR3 residues: CSASLGQSNEKLFF. The CDR3 DNA follows: TGCAGTGCTAGTCTTGGACAGAGTAATGAAAAACTGTTTTTT.

The chain joins TRBV3-1 (or the pseudogene TRBV3-2) to TRBJ2-1, with 7 bases matching TRBD2. V was clipped by 1 base and J by 4 bases; unmatched bases: 1. Germline V gene sequence: CDR1 LGHDT, CDR2 YNNKEL (reference sequence). The CDR3 length is 14 residues. The CDR3 DNA follows: TGTGCCAGCAGCCAAGGGACTAGATACAATGAGCAGTTCTTC. This codes for CASSQGTRYNEQFF.

This clone came up a few times. This rearrangement joins TRBV28 to TRBJ2-7; D perhaps matches TRBD1 (6 bases). The germline V and J ends were trimmed by 4 bases and 0 bases, with 13 bases remaining between them. The CDR3 length is 15 residues. The V gene's germline CDR1 is MDHEN and CDR2 SYDVKM. CDR3 protein: CASSSPWGHSYEQYF. CDR3 nucleotide sequence: TGTGCCAGCAGTTCCCCATGGGGGCACTCCTACGAGCAGTACTTC.

This clone was seen more than once but under ten times. V is TRBV7-2 and J is TRBJ1-5; no clear D gene. Germline CDR1 is SGHTA and CDR2 is FQGNSA. The V end was cut by 5 bases, the J end by 2 bases, with 7 bases between. The CDR3 is 13 amino acids. CDR3 protein: CASSTTGNQPQHF. In DNA form, the CDR3 reads TGTGCCAGCAGCACCACTGGCAATCAGCCCCAGCATTTT. The full variable domain, completed using reference TRBV7-2 and TRBJ1-5, is GAGVSQSPSNKVTEKGKDVELRCDPISGHTALYWYRQSLGQGLEFLIYFQGNSAPDKSGLPSDRFSAERTGGSVSTLTIQRTQQEDSAVYLCASSTTGNQPQHFGDGTRLSIL.

V is TRBV3-1 (or the pseudogene TRBV3-2) and J is TRBJ2-7; TRBD1 might be the D (5 bases). The CDR3 spans 13 residues. From germline, CDR1 is LGHDT and CDR2 YNNKEL (reference sequence). V was cut by 3 bases and J by 3 bases, with 9 bases left in between. CDR3 bases: TGTGCCAGCAGCCAGCAGGGTAGCTACGAGCAGTACTTC. Translated, it gives CASSQQGSYEQYF.

This clone turned up a few times. The J gene is TRBJ2-6, the V gene TRBV5-1, with 9 bases identical to TRBD1. With 7 bases clipped from V and 4 bases from J, the junction kept 0 bases outside the gene matches. CDR3 length: 13 amino acids. Germline assignment: CDR1 SGHRS and CDR2 YFSETQ. For the CDR3, the DNA is TGCGCCAGCGGGACAGGGGGGGCCAACGTCCTGACTTTC. Translated: CASGTGGANVLTF.

The chain employs TRBV30 and TRBJ1-6; D is undetermined. The CDR3 is 17 residues long. V was cut by 5 bases and J by 3 bases, with 20 bases left in between. Germline V gene data show CDR1 as GTSNPN and CDR2 as SVGIG (reference sequence). The CDR3 DNA follows: TGTGCCTGGGGATTAGTACCGACTTCGGGCTATAATTCACCCCTCCACTTT. It specifies CAWGLVPTSGYNSPLHF.

As DNA, the CDR3 is TGTGCCAGCATGATGGGGGGTTTGGGCAATCAGCCCCAGCATTTT. Encoded protein: CASMMGGLGNQPQHF. The genes are TRBV2 and TRBJ1-5; TRBD1 is a possible D gene (5 bases). The germline CDR1 and CDR2 sequences are SNHLY and FYNNEI. The CDR3 has 15 amino acids. V lost 7 bases, J lost 2 bases, and 15 bases lay in between.

DNA for the CDR3: TGTGCCAGCAGCGCCGGGAAGGTACTCTCTGGAAACACCATATATTTT. Amino acids: CASSAGKVLSGNTIYF. The chain couples TRBV5-8 to TRBJ1-3; D remains ambiguous. Per germline, CDR1 SGHTS and CDR2 YDEGEE. V was clipped by 4 bases and J by 0 bases, with 14 bases between them. The CDR3 contains 16 residues.

V gene TRBV12-3 or TRBV12-4 combines with J gene TRBJ1-5; D call uncertain. The CDR3 runs 13 residues. V gave up 6 bases and J gave up 4 bases, with 10 bases separating them. The CDR3 nucleotides read TGTGCCAGCAGCCCTGCTCGGAATCAGCCCCAGCATTTT. This codes for CASSPARNQPQHF.

The chain carries TRBV4-1 and TRBJ1-5, with 7 bases fitting TRBD1. CDR3 size: 13 residues. V shed 4 bases, J shed 10 bases, and the junction held 7 bases outside the gene matches. Germline CDR1 is MGHRA and CDR2 is YSYEKL. In DNA form, the CDR3 reads TGCGCCAGCAGCCTAGAAACAGGGGATCCCCAGCATTTT. Translation: CASSLETGDPQHF.

Points on this clone: Additional DNA sequences in this sample encode the identical CDR3. CDR3 in amino acids: CASSYLTGDGYTF. The DNA for the CDR3 is TGTGCCAGCAGTTACTTAACGGGGGATGGCTACACCTTC. V gene TRBV6-5 combines with J gene TRBJ1-2; maybe TRBD1 (5 bases). In germline, CDR1 is MNHEY, CDR2 SVGAGI. With 1 base removed from V and 6 bases from J, the gap between germline ends came to 9 bases. This CDR3 comprises 13 residues.

CDR3 region: CASSPLQPGGGTEAFF. CDR3 bases: TGTGCCAGCTCACCACTACAACCAGGGGGCGGCACTGAAGCTTTCTTT. The genes are TRBV18 and TRBJ1-1; 8 bases are shared with TRBD1. The ends lost 1 base at V and 4 bases at J; junction bases unmatched: 8. The CDR3 runs to 16 residues. Looked up from germline, CDR1 is KGHSH and CDR2 is LQKENI.

The V and J genes are TRBV3-1 (or the pseudogene TRBV3-2) and TRBJ2-7; 7 nucleotides match TRBD1. This CDR3 contains 13 residues. Germline V CDR1 and CDR2: LGHDT, YNNKEL (reference sequence). After removal of 5 bases from V and 5 bases from J, the junction contained 6 bases not matched to a gene. CDR3 in DNA: TGTGCCAGCAGCGCTAACCAGGGGGACGAGCAGTACTTC. Its translation is CASSANQGDEQYF.

The rearrangement uses TRBV3-1 (or the pseudogene TRBV3-2) and TRBJ2-3; TRBD2 aligns across 8 bases. The trim removed 6 bases at V and 3 bases at J, leaving 8 bases unmatched. The CDR3 runs to 15 residues. Germline V lookup: CDR1 LGHDT, CDR2 YNNKEL (reference sequence). The CDR3 DNA reads as TGTGCCAGCAGTCCCTCGGGACTAGGAACAGATACGCAGTATTTT. This gives the protein CASSPSGLGTDTQYF.

The V and J genes are TRBV6-2 or TRBV6-3 and TRBJ2-5; D not certain. This CDR3 is built from 10 residues. CDR1 is MNHEY, CDR2 SVGEGT, per germline. With 4 bases removed from V and 5 bases from J, the gap between germline ends came to 2 bases. The CDR3 is CASSSETQYF. The DNA for the CDR3 is TGTGCCAGCAGTTCGGAGACCCAGTACTTC.

This clone was observed a few times. The chain links TRBV9 to TRBJ1-2; D gene unclear. V was pared by 5 bases and J by 7 bases, with 12 bases between. This CDR3 spans 12 amino acids. Per germline, CDR1 SGDLS and CDR2 YYNGEE. CDR3 coding DNA: TGTGCCAGCAGACCCTCCTCGGGTGGCTACACCTTC. Translating it yields CASRPSSGGYTF. Together with reference TRBV9 and TRBJ1-2, the CDR3 gives the full variable domain: DSGVTQTPKHLITATGQRVTLRCSPRSGDLSVYWYQQSLDQGLQFLIQYYNGEERAKGNILERFSAQQFPDLHSELNLSSLELGDSALYFCASRPSSGGYTFGSGTRLTVV.

The V and J genes are TRBV24-1 and TRBJ2-7, with 9 bases that match TRBD1. V shed 7 bases, J shed 0 bases, and the junction held 3 bases outside the gene matches. The germline CDR1 and CDR2 sequences are KGHDR and SFDVKD. The CDR3 runs to 14 residues. CDR3 amino acids: CATRGTGSSYEQYF. The DNA of the CDR3 is TGTGCCACCAGAGGGACAGGGAGCTCCTACGAGCAGTACTTC.

V is TRBV7-8 and J is TRBJ2-3; no definite D call. Deletions cut 2 bases from V and 3 bases from J, with 12 bases between. Germline assignment: CDR1 SGHVS and CDR2 FQNEAQ. This CDR3 is built from 15 residues. Here the CDR3 DNA reads TGTGCCAGCAGCTTATCTCTCCACCTAACAGATACGCAGTATTTT. Translating it yields CASSLSLHLTDTQYF.

Only one count was recorded for this clone. The chain employs TRBV7-2 and TRBJ1-6; the match to TRBD1 covers 9 bases. The CDR3 has 16 amino acids. With V trimmed by 5 bases and J by 6 bases, 8 bases remained unmatched. Germline-derived CDR1 and CDR2 are SGHTA and FQGNSA. Here the CDR3 reads CASSPTSGQGNSPLHF. The CDR3 region has the DNA TGTGCCAGCAGCCCCACCTCGGGACAGGGTAATTCACCCCTCCACTTT.

This clone was detected a few times. The V and J genes are TRBV29-1 and TRBJ1-3, with D perhaps matching TRBD1 (5 bases). Trimming took 4 bases from V and 0 from J, leaving 16 bases between them. Germline lookup yields CDR1 SQVTM and CDR2 ANQGSEA. The CDR3 sequence is 16 residues long. This chain's CDR3 is CSVAPLQASSGNTIYF. The CDR3 nucleotides are TGCAGCGTTGCCCCCCTACAGGCCTCCTCTGGAAACACCATATATTTT.

The chain carries TRBV27 and TRBJ2-3; TRBD2 matches 9 bases. Per germline, CDR1 MNHEY and CDR2 SMNVEV (reference sequence). V dropped 5 bases and J dropped 0; count of bases not matched to a gene: 6. This CDR3 is 16 amino acids long. The CDR3 sequence is CASSAAGGLSTDTQYF. The CDR3 DNA follows: TGTGCCAGCAGTGCCGCGGGGGGGCTTAGCACAGATACGCAGTATTTT.

This clone showed up just a few times. The chain has TRBV9 and TRBJ2-4, with a tentative D call TRBD2 (6 bases). This CDR3 has 14 residues. CDR1 and CDR2 from the germline V gene are SGDLS and YYNGEE. With 0 bases removed from V and 7 bases from J, the gap between germline ends came to 11 bases. Written as DNA, the CDR3 is TGTGCCAGCAGCGTAGGGCCTAGCGAGAACATTCAGTACTTC. Its translation is CASSVGPSENIQYF.

This chain uses TRBV14 with TRBJ2-6; D gene ambiguous. The CDR3 totals 16 residues. From germline, CDR1 is SGHDN and CDR2 FVKESK. Trimming shortened V by 1 base and J by 4 bases, and 11 bases separated the two germline ends. The CDR3 DNA follows: TGTGCCAGCAGCCAAGTGGGCCGCTCCGGGGCCAACGTCCTGACTTTC. Its protein is CASSQVGRSGANVLTF. The full variable domain, its missing parts supplied by reference TRBV14 and TRBJ2-6, is EAGVTQFPSHSVIEKGQTVTLRCDPISGHDNLYWYRRVMGKEIKFLLHFVKESKQDESGMPNNRFLAERTGGTYSTLKVQPAELEDSGVYFCASSQVGRSGANVLTFGAGSRLTVL.

The J gene is TRBJ1-6, the V gene TRBV5-5; D is perhaps TRBD1 (6 bases). V gave up 4 bases and J gave up 6 bases, with 17 bases separating them. The CDR3 length is 16 residues. From germline, CDR1 is SGHKS and CDR2 YYEKEE (reference sequence). CDR3 region: CASSHIAQGRNSPLHF. As DNA, the CDR3 is TGTGCCAGCAGCCATATTGCCCAGGGGCGTAATTCACCCCTCCACTTT.

This rearrangement joins TRBV6-5 to TRBJ1-2, with a weak D call TRBD1 (6 bases). The germline V gene encodes CDR1 MNHEY and CDR2 SVGAGI. The CDR3 spans 14 residues. Trimming left V 5 bases short and J 8 bases short, with 18 bases between. The CDR3 region is CASSTERGIGGYTF. As DNA, the CDR3 is TGTGCCAGCAGTACCGAGAGGGGGATCGGGGGCTACACCTTC.

The genes are TRBV7-2 and TRBJ1-1, with 12 bases aligning to TRBD1. Germline-derived CDR1 and CDR2 are SGHTA and FQGNSA. V lost 1 base to trimming and J lost 6 bases; unmatched junction nucleotides: 6. The CDR3 runs 16 residues. CDR3 in DNA: TGTGCCAGCAGCTTAGTAGGGGGACAGGGGGCATCTGAAGCTTTCTTT. Amino acids: CASSLVGGQGASEAFF.